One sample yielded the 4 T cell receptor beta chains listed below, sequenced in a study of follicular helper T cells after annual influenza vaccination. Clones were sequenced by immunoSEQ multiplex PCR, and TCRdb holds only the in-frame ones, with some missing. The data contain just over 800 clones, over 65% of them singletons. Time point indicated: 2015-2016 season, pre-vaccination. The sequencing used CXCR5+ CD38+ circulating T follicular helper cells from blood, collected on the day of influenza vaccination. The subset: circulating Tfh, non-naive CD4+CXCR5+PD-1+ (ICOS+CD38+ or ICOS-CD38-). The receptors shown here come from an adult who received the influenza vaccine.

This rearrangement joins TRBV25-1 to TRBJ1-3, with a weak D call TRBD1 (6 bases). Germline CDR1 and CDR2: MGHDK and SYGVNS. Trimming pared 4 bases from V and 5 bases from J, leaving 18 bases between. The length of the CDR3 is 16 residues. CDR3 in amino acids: CASSGPGGGDRNTIYF. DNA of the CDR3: TGTGCCAGCAGTGGCCCCGGGGGGGGCGATCGAAACACCATATATTTT. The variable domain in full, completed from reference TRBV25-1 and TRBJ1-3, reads EADIYQTPRYLVIGTGKKITLECSQTMGHDKMYWYQQDPGMELHLIHYSYGVNSTEKGDLSSESTVSRIRTEHFPLTLESARPSHTSQYLCASSGPGGGDRNTIYFGEGSWLTVV.

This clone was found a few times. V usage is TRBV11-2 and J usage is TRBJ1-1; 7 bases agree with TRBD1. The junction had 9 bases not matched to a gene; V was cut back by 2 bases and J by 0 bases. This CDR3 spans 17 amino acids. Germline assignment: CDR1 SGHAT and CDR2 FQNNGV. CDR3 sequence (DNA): TGTGCCAGCAGCTTAAGGCCGACAGGGAACATGAACACTGAAGCTTTCTTT. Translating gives CASSLRPTGNMNTEAFF. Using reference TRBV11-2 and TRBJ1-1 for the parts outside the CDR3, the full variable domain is EAGVAQSPRYKIIEKRQSVAFWCNPISGHATLYWYQQILGQGPKLLIQFQNNGVVDDSQLPKDRFSAERLKGVDSTLKIQPAKLEDSAVYLCASSLRPTGNMNTEAFFGQGTRLTVV.

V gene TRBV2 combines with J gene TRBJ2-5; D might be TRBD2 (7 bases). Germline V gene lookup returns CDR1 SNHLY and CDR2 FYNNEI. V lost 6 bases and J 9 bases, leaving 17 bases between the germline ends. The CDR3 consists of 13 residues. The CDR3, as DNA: TGTGCCAGCAGCCTATCCGAGGGGGGGTCCCAGTACTTC. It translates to CASSLSEGGSQYF.

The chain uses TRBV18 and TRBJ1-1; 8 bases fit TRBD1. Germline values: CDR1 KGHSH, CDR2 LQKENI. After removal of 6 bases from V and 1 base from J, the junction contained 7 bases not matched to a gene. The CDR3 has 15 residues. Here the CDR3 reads CASSLGQGSNTEAFF. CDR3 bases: TGTGCCAGCTCGCTAGGACAGGGTTCGAACACTGAAGCTTTCTTT.